The T cell receptor (beta chain) under discussion was sequenced for a study of cytomegalovirus exposure and HLA in healthy donors. As for the study in general: T cells numbering about 200 million yielded around 120 million unique TCR beta sequences in an earlier analysis.

The PCR employed 60 Vbeta primers together with 13 Jbeta primers. Assay: immunoSEQ multiplex PCR; the TCRdb copy retains only in-frame clones and omits some. The repertoire holds about 150,000 clones, with approximately 84% as singletons. Notes on the study in general: Productive status was seen about 87% or about 30% of the time for most TCR beta V segments in an earlier analysis.

Remarks on this clone: The antigen is not known.

This CDR3 is 14 amino acids long. The germline CDR1 and CDR2 sequences are MDHEN and SYDVKM. V was cut by 2 bases and J by 1 base, with 6 bases left in between. Sample: PBMCs. The origin of this receptor is a woman aged 40 to 50 in good health and CMV-seropositive. J is TRBJ1-5 and V is TRBV28; possible D gene TRBD1, 5 bases. CDR3 loop: CASSLAGSNQPQHF. CDR3 nucleotides: TGTGCCAGCAGTTTAGCAGGGAGCAATCAGCCCCAGCATTTT.